This T cell receptor (beta chain) was identified during a study of molecular identifiers for immune sequencing clone quantification. Study-wide background: Five aliquots were made in replicates from the RNA of roughly 20,000 or 100,000 naive CD8 cells, and four were sequenced. Whole-study findings and limits: The study reportedly detected spiked Jurkat TCR RNA from one cell among about a million naive cells.

Germline loops: CDR1 LNHDA, CDR2 SQIVND (reference sequence). Trimming removed 1 base from V and 3 bases from J, with 7 bases in between. The CDR3 has 13 residues. Naive CD8 T cells were sorted, and the gate applied was CD8+CD4-CCR7+CD45RA+. TCRdb passed the PCR reads through MiXCR, listing each CDR3 protein once. The sample shows some 320,000 distinct CDR3 sequences, roughly 23% of them seen only once. This clonotype was recorded many times. Antigen: not known. Specimen: naive CD8+ T cells from blood, with Jurkat cell RNA spiked in. Subset: FACS-sorted CD8+CD4-CCR7+CD45RA+ naive T cells. The clonotype was recovered from a human donor in good health. Some libraries in this study had Jurkat cell RNA spiked in. The chain combines TRBV19 with TRBJ2-7; D unresolved. CDR3 protein: CASSIGLFYEQYF. CDR3 bases: TGTGCCAGTAGTATAGGACTGTTCTACGAGCAGTACTTC.